This T cell receptor (beta chain) came from a study of OX40 agonist ivuxolimab in advanced cancers. Study results and limitations: Clonal expansion by week 6 occurred in CD4+ and CD8+ blood T cells (at 0.1 to 3.0 mg/kg). Averaging showed that CD8+ T cells had more expanded clones than CD4+ did.

Sequencing was performed with immunoSEQ multiplex PCR; in TCRdb, only in-frame clones are kept and a portion is missing. Of about 33,000 clones listed, more than 70% were seen once; the top ten hold 0.9% to 0.95%. Turning to this clone: As yet, its antigen is unknown.

The CDR3 is made up of 12 amino acids. Germline V gives CDR1 MNHEY, CDR2 SVGAGI. Trimming shortened V by 8 bases and J by 4 bases, and 9 bases separated the two germline ends. The chain combines TRBV6-5 with TRBJ1-3; no definite D call. The receptor's source is an adult with an advanced solid tumor such as melanoma, head and neck, liver or kidney cancer. Sequences were derived from CD4+ or CD8+ T cells sorted from blood, sampled in a trial of the OX40 agonist ivuxolimab. CDR3 in amino acids: CASGRSGNTIYF. CDR3 sequence (DNA): TGTGCCAGCGGCCGATCGGGAAACACCATATATTTT.